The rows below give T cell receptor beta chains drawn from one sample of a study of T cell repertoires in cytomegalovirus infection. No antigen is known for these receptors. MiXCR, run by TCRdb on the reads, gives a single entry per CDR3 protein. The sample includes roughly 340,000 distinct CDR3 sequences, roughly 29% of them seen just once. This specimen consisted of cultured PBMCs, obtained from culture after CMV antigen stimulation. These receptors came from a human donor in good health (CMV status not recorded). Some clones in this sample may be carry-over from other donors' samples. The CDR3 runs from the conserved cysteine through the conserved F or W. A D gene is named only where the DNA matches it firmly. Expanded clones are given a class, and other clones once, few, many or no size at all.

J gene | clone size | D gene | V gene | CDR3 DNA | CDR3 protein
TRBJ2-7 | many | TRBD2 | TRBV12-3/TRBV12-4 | TGTGCCAGCAGTGGACTAGCGGGAAGTTACGAGCAGTACTTC | CASSGLAGSYEQYF
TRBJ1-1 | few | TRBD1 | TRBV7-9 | TGTGCCAGCAGCTTATTAGGAAGACAGGGTGAAGCTTTCTTT | CASSLLGRQGEAFF
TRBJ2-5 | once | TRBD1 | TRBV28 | TGTGCCAGCAGTTTCGGGGACAGGGAGACCCAGTACTTC | CASSFGDRETQYF
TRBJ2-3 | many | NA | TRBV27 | TGTGCCAGCAGTTTGAAGAAACTTTACAGGGTCGGTGGCACAGATACGCAGTATTTT | CASSLKKLYRVGGTDTQYF
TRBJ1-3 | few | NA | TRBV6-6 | TGTGCCAGCAGGCCGGGAACCTCTGGAAACACCATATATTTT | CASRPGTSGNTIYF
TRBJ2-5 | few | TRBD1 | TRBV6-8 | TGTGCCAGCAGTTACGCAGGGGGCCAGGTTGAAGAGACCCAGTACTTC | CASSYAGGQVEETQYF
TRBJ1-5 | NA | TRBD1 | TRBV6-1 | TGTGCCAGCAGTTTAGGACAGGGGGCGCGTTTACAGCCCCAGCATTTT | CASSLGQGARLQPQHF
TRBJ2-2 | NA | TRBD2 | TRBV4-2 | TGTGCCAGCAGCCAAGATGCGGGGGGGAACACCGGGGAGCTGTTTTTT | CASSQDAGGNTGELFF
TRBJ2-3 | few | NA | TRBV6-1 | TGTGCCAGCAGTGATGGCAGGCTTTGGGATACGCAGTATTTT | CASSDGRLWDTQYF
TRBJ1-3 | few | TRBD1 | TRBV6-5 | TGTGCCAGCAGTTACTCGGTCACAGGGGCTGGAAACACCATATATTTT | CASSYSVTGAGNTIYF
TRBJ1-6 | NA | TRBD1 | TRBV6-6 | TGTGCCAGCAGACCGGGACAGGGAAGTTCACCCCTCCACTTT | CASRPGQGSSPLHF
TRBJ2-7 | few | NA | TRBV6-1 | TGTGCCAGCTCCTTTAAGGTTTCGTACGAGCAGTACTTC | CASSFKVSYEQYF